This T cell receptor beta chain derives from a study of OX40 agonist ivuxolimab in advanced cancers. Study-wide context: Patients assigned to dose escalation were diagnosed with hepatocellular carcinoma, melanoma, renal cell or head and neck cancer. It was permissible to have had prior anti-PD-1, anti-PD-L1 or anti-CTLA-4 therapy, and approximately 40% had some.

Details on this clone: The antigen is not known.

The germline V and J ends were trimmed by 0 bases and 6 bases, with 8 bases remaining between them. CDR3 length equals 13 residues. CDR1 and CDR2 (germline): KGHSH, LQKENI. The study, taken as a whole, reports: Clonal expansion in partial responders at 0.1-3.0 mg/kg ranked among the lowest. Average numbers of expanded clones were greater in CD8+ T cells than in CD4+.

TCRdb's copy holds only in-frame clones and misses some; the assay was immunoSEQ multiplex PCR. The sample lists 55,000 to 65,000 clones; roughly 86% were seen once. The sequence derives from an adult with an advanced solid tumor such as melanoma, head and neck, liver or kidney cancer. The genes are TRBV18 and TRBJ1-1; no clear D gene. The source was CD4+ or CD8+ T cells sorted from blood, collected in a trial of the OX40 agonist ivuxolimab. CDR3 bases: TGTGCCAGCTCACCACCAAGTGTCGCTGAAGCTTTCTTT. As protein: CASSPPSVAEAFF.